The 22 T cell receptor beta chains reported below all come from one sample, sequenced in a study of cytomegalovirus exposure and HLA in healthy donors (dated by TCRdb to about 2017). The library was produced with the immunoSEQ multiplex PCR assay. The multiplex PCR relied on a mix of 60 forward primers for TCR Vbeta segments and 13 reverse primers for TCR Jbeta segments. Imported from immuneACCESS, the table was reduced by TCRdb to in-frame sequences with V and J called. These copies leave out some clones; in studies compared against another copy, an unresolved V gene accounts for under half, and the cause of the remainder is not known. Within this sample are roughly 170,000 clones, with roughly 70% of them counted one time only. The top ten clones comprise about 1.6% of the sample. Sequencing input: PBMCs. These TCRs come from a girl aged 10-17 years in good health and CMV-seronegative.

This rearrangement joins TRBV5-1 to TRBJ1-2; weak D call: TRBD1 (6 bases). Trimming removed 0 bases from V and 0 bases from J, with 12 bases in between. CDR3 length: 16 amino acids. From germline, CDR1 is SGHRS and CDR2 YFSETQ. For the CDR3, the DNA is TGCGCCAGCAGCTTGGAGGCAGGGGAGACTAACTATGGCTACACCTTC. Encoded protein: CASSLEAGETNYGYTF. Full variable domain (rest looked up from reference TRBV5-1 and TRBJ1-2): KAGVTQTPRYLIKTRGQQVTLSCSPISGHRSVSWYQQTPGQGLQFLFEYFSETQRNKGNFPGRFSGRQFSNSRSEMNVSTLELGDSALYLCASSLEAGETNYGYTFGSGTRLTVV.

The chain has TRBV18 and TRBJ2-1; 8 bases align to TRBD1. The V gene end was trimmed by 0 bases and the J gene end by 6 bases; junction bases not matched to a gene: 7. The CDR3 is 16 amino acids. Per germline, CDR1 KGHSH and CDR2 LQKENI. The CDR3 is CASSPPDRALLNEQFF. The CDR3, as DNA: TGTGCCAGCTCACCACCGGACAGGGCCCTCCTCAATGAGCAGTTCTTC.

This clone was seen only once. The chain links TRBV5-8 to TRBJ1-6; TRBD1 matches at 7 bases. After removal of 0 bases from V and 5 bases from J, the junction contained 5 bases not matched to a gene. Germline CDR1 SGHTS, CDR2 YDEGEE. This CDR3 spans 16 amino acids. The CDR3: CASSLDRGGNNSPLHF. The DNA of the CDR3 is TGTGCCAGCAGCTTGGACAGGGGCGGGAATAATTCACCCCTCCACTTT.

The V call is TRBV7-3, the J call TRBJ1-6, with no clear D. The CDR3 extends over 14 amino acids. The V end was cut by 5 bases, the J end by 7 bases, with 12 bases between. Per the germline V gene, CDR1 is SGHTA and CDR2 is FQGTGA. This CDR3 reads CASSRENRNSPLHF. The CDR3 bases are TGTGCCAGCAGCCGGGAGAACAGAAATTCACCCCTCCACTTT.

The chain employs TRBV9 and TRBJ1-4; weak D call: TRBD1 (6 bases). The V gene lost 2 bases and the J gene lost 3 bases, with 8 bases spanning the gap. The CDR3 is made up of 14 amino acids. CDR1 and CDR2 from the germline V gene are SGDLS and YYNGEE. The CDR3 coding sequence is TGTGCCAGCAGCGTCCAGGGGTCTAATGAAAAACTGTTTTTT. Translation gives CASSVQGSNEKLFF.

This chain joins TRBV19 and TRBJ2-1; the D gene is possibly TRBD1 (6 bases). Germline assignment: CDR1 LNHDA and CDR2 SQIVND (reference sequence). The CDR3 consists of 16 residues. Between the trimmed V and J ends, which lost 9 bases and 6 bases, there was a span of 24 bases. The CDR3 DNA is TGTGCCAGCTCAAGAGGAACAGGGCAGGGGTTCAATGAGCAGTTCTTC. Translated, it gives CASSRGTGQGFNEQFF. Using reference TRBV19 and TRBJ2-1 for the parts outside the CDR3, the full variable domain is DGGITQSPKYLFRKEGQNVTLSCEQNLNHDAMYWYRQDPGQGLRLIYYSQIVNDFQKGDIAEGYSVSREKKESFPLTVTSAQKNPTAFYLCASSRGTGQGFNEQFFGPGTRLTVL.

This sequence joins TRBV7-9 and TRBJ1-6; a possible D gene is TRBD1 (6 bases). The V end lost 1 base, the J end lost 0 bases, and 10 bases lay between the germline ends. CDR1 is SEHNR, CDR2 FQNEAQ, per germline (reference sequence). This CDR3 has 17 amino acids. The chain's CDR3 is CASSLGGQSSYNSPLHF. The CDR3 DNA reads TGTGCCAGCAGCTTAGGGGGGCAGAGCTCCTATAATTCACCCCTCCACTTT.

The CDR3 DNA follows: TGCGCCAGCAGCCAGGGGGCTACGAATGAAGCTTTCTTT. Protein sequence: CASSQGATNEAFF. This chain joins TRBV5-1 and TRBJ1-1; 8 bases agree with TRBD1. The germline V gene has CDR1 SGHRS and CDR2 YFSETQ. Losses at the gene ends were 4 bases for V and 7 bases for J; bases not matched to a gene: 6. This CDR3 is 13 amino acids long. Drawing the rest from reference TRBV5-1 and TRBJ1-1, the complete variable domain is KAGVTQTPRYLIKTRGQQVTLSCSPISGHRSVSWYQQTPGQGLQFLFEYFSETQRNKGNFPGRFSGRQFSNSRSEMNVSTLELGDSALYLCASSQGATNEAFFGQGTRLTVV.

This chain uses TRBV4-1 with TRBJ1-2; possibly TRBD1 for D (6 bases). CDR3 length: 16 residues. V was trimmed by 1 base and J by 5 bases, leaving 17 bases between them. Germline V gene lookup returns CDR1 MGHRA and CDR2 YSYEKL. Written as DNA, the CDR3 is TGCGCCAGCAGCCAAGGATCGTCAGGACAGCCATATGGCTACACCTTC. Its translation is CASSQGSSGQPYGYTF.

This sequence joins TRBV5-1 and TRBJ1-1; D unclear. Per germline, CDR1 SGHRS and CDR2 YFSETQ. This CDR3 region has 13 residues. The V and J ends lost 4 bases and 3 bases respectively, with 10 bases between them. CDR3 bases: TGCGCCAGCAGCCAGCGGGCGGACACTGAAGCTTTCTTT. It specifies CASSQRADTEAFF.

The V call is TRBV21-1, the J call TRBJ2-2; the DNA was not compared with TRBD2, the D call given in the table. TRBV21-1 is a pseudogene locus. The CDR3 loop spans 13 amino acids. CDR3 in DNA: TGTGCCAGCAGCAACGGGGACACCGGGGAGCTGTTTTTT. This sequence encodes CASSNGDTGELFF.

The chain links TRBV2 to TRBJ1-6; unclear D gene. V lost 6 bases, J lost 7 bases, and 16 bases lay in between. The CDR3 has 15 residues. Germline lookup yields CDR1 SNHLY and CDR2 FYNNEI. The CDR3 sequence: CASSPDQVGNSPLHF. The CDR3 DNA is TGTGCCAGCAGCCCTGACCAGGTGGGCAATTCACCCCTCCACTTT.

The rearrangement links TRBV9 to TRBJ2-2, with 8 bases fitting TRBD1. CDR3 length equals 15 residues. Germline V CDR1 and CDR2: SGDLS, YYNGEE. Germline trimming cut 4 bases from V and 6 bases from J; bases unmatched to any gene: 8. DNA for the CDR3: TGTGCCAGCAGCCCAGGGGGCGCGTTCGCCGGGGAGCTGTTTTTT. Translated: CASSPGGAFAGELFF.

Only one count was recorded for this clone. The V and J genes are TRBV19 and TRBJ1-2; D uncertain. The V and J ends lost 5 bases and 4 bases respectively, with 17 bases between them. The CDR3 has 15 amino acids. Germline CDR1 is LNHDA and CDR2 is SQIVND (reference sequence). The CDR3 loop is CASSPSGVSGYGYTF. The CDR3 region has the DNA TGTGCCAGTAGTCCGAGCGGGGTATCGGGCTATGGCTACACCTTC. Together with reference TRBV19 and TRBJ1-2, the CDR3 gives the full variable domain: DGGITQSPKYLFRKEGQNVTLSCEQNLNHDAMYWYRQDPGQGLRLIYYSQIVNDFQKGDIAEGYSVSREKKESFPLTVTSAQKNPTAFYLCASSPSGVSGYGYTFGSGTRLTVV.

The table lists this clone with a few counts. V and J are TRBV7-3 and TRBJ2-1; D uncertain. This CDR3 region has 13 residues. The V gene's germline CDR1 is SGHTA and CDR2 FQGTGA. V was shortened by 0 bases and J by 10 bases, with 10 bases between the two germline ends. The DNA for the CDR3 is TGTGCCAGCAGCTTAACAGTCTCGGAGGAGCAGTTCTTC. Amino acid sequence: CASSLTVSEEQFF.

The chain links TRBV6-1 to TRBJ2-5, with TRBD1 matching over 8 bases. The CDR3 consists of 15 residues. J lost 5 bases, V lost 3 bases, and 8 bases had no gene match. CDR1 MNHNS and CDR2 SASEGT come from the germline V gene. CDR3 sequence (DNA): TGTGCCAGCAGTGATGACAGGGGAGGAGGGGAGACCCAGTACTTC. Residues: CASSDDRGGGETQYF.

This clone has only one observation. The J gene is TRBJ2-1, the V gene TRBV19; 7 bases match TRBD2. This CDR3 is built from 15 residues. J gave up 3 bases and V 5 bases, and 7 bases lay outside the gene matches. CDR1 is LNHDA, CDR2 SQIVND, per germline (reference sequence). The CDR3 sequence is CASSATSLIYNEQFF. CDR3 DNA sequence: TGTGCCAGTAGTGCGACTAGCTTGATCTACAATGAGCAGTTCTTC. Looking up the rest from reference TRBV19 and TRBJ2-1 gives the full variable domain: DGGITQSPKYLFRKEGQNVTLSCEQNLNHDAMYWYRQDPGQGLRLIYYSQIVNDFQKGDIAEGYSVSREKKESFPLTVTSAQKNPTAFYLCASSATSLIYNEQFFGPGTRLTVL.

The chain uses TRBV5-4 and TRBJ1-6; D perhaps matches TRBD1 (6 bases). The V end lost 4 bases, the J end lost 0 bases, and 17 bases lay between the germline ends. The CDR3 has 18 residues. Per the germline V gene, CDR1 is SGHNT and CDR2 is YYREEE (reference sequence). In nucleotides, the CDR3 is TGTGCCAGCAGCGGGGGGGCCGGGGAAAGCTCCTATAATTCACCCCTCCACTTT. This codes for CASSGGAGESSYNSPLHF.

The V call is TRBV5-4, the J call TRBJ1-1; no clear D gene. Germline V gene lookup returns CDR1 SGHNT and CDR2 YYREEE (reference sequence). This CDR3 is 15 amino acids long. Trimming left V 3 bases short and J 4 bases short, with 16 bases between. CDR3 protein: CASSSVNLRGTEAFF. CDR3 DNA sequence: TGTGCCAGCAGCTCCGTAAATCTGCGGGGCACTGAAGCTTTCTTT.

This chain connects TRBV30 to TRBJ2-3; 13 bases are a match to TRBD2. The CDR3 loop spans 17 amino acids. Germline CDR1 reads GTSNPN; CDR2 reads SVGIG (reference sequence). V lost 2 bases to trimming and J lost 3 bases; unmatched junction nucleotides: 8. CDR3 sequence (DNA): TGTGCCTGGAGTCCTGGACTAGCGGGGGTGGGTACAGATACGCAGTATTTT. As protein: CAWSPGLAGVGTDTQYF. The full variable domain, rest sourced from reference TRBV30 and TRBJ2-3, is SQTIHQWPATLVQPVGSPLSLECTVEGTSNPNLYWYRQAAGRGLQLLFYSVGIGQISSEVPQNLSASRPQDRQFILSSKKLLLSDSGFYLCAWSPGLAGVGTDTQYFGPGTRLTVL.

The rearrangement links TRBV19 to TRBJ1-5; 8 positions agree with TRBD1. V lost 4 bases, J lost 7 bases, and 9 bases stayed unmatched. CDR1 and CDR2 (germline): LNHDA, SQIVND (reference sequence). The CDR3 spans 15 residues. This CDR3 is CASSTRGQGPQPQHF. CDR3 bases: TGTGCCAGTAGTACAAGAGGACAGGGCCCCCAGCCCCAGCATTTT.

The chain carries TRBV7-6 and TRBJ1-6; TRBD1 is a possible D gene (5 bases). The CDR3 covers 16 residues. Germline lookup yields CDR1 SGHVS and CDR2 FNYEAQ. With 5 bases removed from V and 9 bases from J, the gap between germline ends came to 20 bases. CDR3 in amino acids: CASSPGWDSRGSPLHF. The CDR3 nucleotides read TGTGCCAGCAGCCCAGGGTGGGATTCGCGGGGTTCACCCCTCCACTTT. Supplemented by reference TRBV7-6 and TRBJ1-6, the full variable domain reads GAGVSQSPRYKVTKRGQDVALRCDPISGHVSLYWYRQALGQGPEFLTYFNYEAQQDKSGLPNDRFSAERPEGSISTLTIQRTEQRDSAMYRCASSPGWDSRGSPLHFGNGTRLTVT.